The clone carrying this T cell receptor beta chain showed up many times. The germline gives CDR1 SGHNT, CDR2 YENEEA. V lost 2 bases, J lost 2 bases, and 10 bases lay in between. The CDR3 contains 16 residues. The data were obtained in a study of T-cell reconstitution after alpha-beta-depleted transplantation in children. Preparation of the TCRbeta library used unique molecular identifiers. TCRdb re-analysed the PCR reads in MiXCR, keeping a single row per CDR3 protein. Of over 550,000 distinct CDR3 sequences in the sample, under 12% were seen once. The specimen comprised PBMCs from the stem cell graft donor, sampled from the stem cell graft. V gene TRBV11-3 combines with J gene TRBJ2-6, with D tentatively TRBD1 or TRBD2 (5 bases each). The sequence was obtained from a human donor who donated a stem cell graft to a child with acute myeloid leukemia. The CDR3 nucleotides are TGTGCCAGCAGCTTAAGTCAGGGAGCTGGGGCCAACGTCCTGACTTTC. This codes for CASSLSQGAGANVLTF.